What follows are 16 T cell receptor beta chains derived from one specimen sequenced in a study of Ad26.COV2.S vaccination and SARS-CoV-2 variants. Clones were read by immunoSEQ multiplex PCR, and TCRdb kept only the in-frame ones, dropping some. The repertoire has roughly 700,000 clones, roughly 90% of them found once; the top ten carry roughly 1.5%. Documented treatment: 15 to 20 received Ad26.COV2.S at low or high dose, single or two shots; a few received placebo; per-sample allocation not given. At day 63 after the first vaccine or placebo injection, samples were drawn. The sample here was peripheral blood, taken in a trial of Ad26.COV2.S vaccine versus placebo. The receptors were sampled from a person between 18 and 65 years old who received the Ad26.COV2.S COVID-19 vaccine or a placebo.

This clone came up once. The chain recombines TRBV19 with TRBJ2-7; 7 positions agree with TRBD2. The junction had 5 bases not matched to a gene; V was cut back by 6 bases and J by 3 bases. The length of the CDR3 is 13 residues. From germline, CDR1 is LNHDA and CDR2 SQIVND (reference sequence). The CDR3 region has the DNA TGTGCCAGTAGGATCAGCGGGGACTACGAGCAGTACTTC. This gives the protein CASRISGDYEQYF.

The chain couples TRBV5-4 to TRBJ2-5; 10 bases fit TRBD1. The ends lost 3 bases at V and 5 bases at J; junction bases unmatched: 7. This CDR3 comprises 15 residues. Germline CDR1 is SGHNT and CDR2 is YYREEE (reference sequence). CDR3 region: CASSSMTGGWETQYF. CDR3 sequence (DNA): TGTGCCAGCAGCTCGATGACAGGGGGCTGGGAGACCCAGTACTTC. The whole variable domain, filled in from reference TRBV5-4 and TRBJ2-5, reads ETGVTQSPTHLIKTRGQQVTLRCSSQSGHNTVSWYQQALGQGPQFIFQYYREEENGRGNFPPRFSGLQFPNYSSELNVNALELDDSALYLCASSSMTGGWETQYFGPGTRLLVL.

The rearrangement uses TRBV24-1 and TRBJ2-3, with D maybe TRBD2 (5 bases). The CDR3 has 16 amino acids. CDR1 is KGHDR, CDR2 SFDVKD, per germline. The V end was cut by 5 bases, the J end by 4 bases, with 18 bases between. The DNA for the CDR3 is TGTGCCACCAGTGCCCTTCCGGGATCCCAATCAGATACGCAGTATTTT. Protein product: CATSALPGSQSDTQYF.

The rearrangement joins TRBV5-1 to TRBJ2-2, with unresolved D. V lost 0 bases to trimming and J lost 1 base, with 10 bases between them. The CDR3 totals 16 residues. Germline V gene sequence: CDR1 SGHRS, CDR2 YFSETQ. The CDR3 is CASSLDGLGNTGELFF. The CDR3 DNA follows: TGCGCCAGCAGCTTGGATGGTTTAGGGAACACCGGGGAGCTGTTTTTT.

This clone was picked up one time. This CDR3 is CASSPHLASGVADTQYF. CDR3 coding DNA: TGTGCCAGCAGCCCCCATCTGGCTAGCGGGGTGGCAGATACGCAGTATTTT. This chain connects TRBV3-1 (or the pseudogene TRBV3-2) to TRBJ2-3, with TRBD2 identical over 9 bases. V lost 4 bases to trimming and J lost 4 bases; unmatched junction nucleotides: 12. This CDR3 has 17 amino acids. Germline assignment: CDR1 LGHDT and CDR2 YNNKEL (reference sequence).

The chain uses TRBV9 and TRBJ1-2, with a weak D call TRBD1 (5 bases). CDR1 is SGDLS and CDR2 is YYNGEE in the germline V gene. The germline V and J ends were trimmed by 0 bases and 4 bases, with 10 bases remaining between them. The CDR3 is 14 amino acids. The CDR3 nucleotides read TGTGCCAGCAGCGTAGTTGGGGGTTCCTATGGCTACACCTTC. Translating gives CASSVVGGSYGYTF.

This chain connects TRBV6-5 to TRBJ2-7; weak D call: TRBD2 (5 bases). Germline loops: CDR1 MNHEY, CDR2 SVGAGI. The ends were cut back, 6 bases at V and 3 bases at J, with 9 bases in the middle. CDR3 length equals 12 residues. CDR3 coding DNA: TGTGCCAGCAGCAACGGGAACTACGAGCAGTACTTC. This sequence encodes CASSNGNYEQYF.

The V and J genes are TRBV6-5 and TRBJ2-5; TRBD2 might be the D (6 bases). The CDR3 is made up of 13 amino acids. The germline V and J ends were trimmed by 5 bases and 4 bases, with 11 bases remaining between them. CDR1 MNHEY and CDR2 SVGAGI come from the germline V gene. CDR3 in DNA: TGTGCCAGCAGTCCCGGGGGTGCAGAGACCCAGTACTTC. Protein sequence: CASSPGGAETQYF.

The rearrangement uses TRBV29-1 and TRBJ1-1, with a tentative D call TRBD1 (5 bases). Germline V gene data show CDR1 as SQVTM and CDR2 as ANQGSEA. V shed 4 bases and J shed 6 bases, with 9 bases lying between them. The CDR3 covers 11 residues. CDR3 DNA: TGCAGCGTTGTGTTCAGGGCTGAAGCTTTCTTT. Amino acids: CSVVFRAEAFF. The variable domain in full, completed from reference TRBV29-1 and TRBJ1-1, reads SAVISQKPSRDICQRGTSLTIQCQVDSQVTMMFWYRQQPGQSLTLIATANQGSEATYESGFVIDKFPISRPNLTFSTLTVSNMSPEDSSIYLCSVVFRAEAFFGQGTRLTVV.

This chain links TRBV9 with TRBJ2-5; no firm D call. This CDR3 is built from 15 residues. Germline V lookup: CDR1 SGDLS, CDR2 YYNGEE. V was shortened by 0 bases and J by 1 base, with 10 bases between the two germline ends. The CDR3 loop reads CASSVAQTGQETQYF. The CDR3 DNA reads TGTGCCAGCAGCGTAGCACAGACTGGCCAAGAGACCCAGTACTTC.

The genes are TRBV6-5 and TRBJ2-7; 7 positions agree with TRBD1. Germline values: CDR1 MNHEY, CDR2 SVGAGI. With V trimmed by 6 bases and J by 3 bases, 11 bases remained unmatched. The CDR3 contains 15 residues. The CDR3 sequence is CASSRSGTVHYEQYF. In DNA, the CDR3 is TGTGCCAGCAGCCGCTCCGGGACAGTCCACTACGAGCAGTACTTC.

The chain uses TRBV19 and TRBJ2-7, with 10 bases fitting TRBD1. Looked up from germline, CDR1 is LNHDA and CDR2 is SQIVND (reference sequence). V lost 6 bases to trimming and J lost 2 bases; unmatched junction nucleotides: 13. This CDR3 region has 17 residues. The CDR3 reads CASSRYSGTGVAYEQYF. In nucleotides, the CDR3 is TGTGCCAGTAGCCGATATTCCGGGACAGGGGTGGCCTACGAGCAGTACTTC.

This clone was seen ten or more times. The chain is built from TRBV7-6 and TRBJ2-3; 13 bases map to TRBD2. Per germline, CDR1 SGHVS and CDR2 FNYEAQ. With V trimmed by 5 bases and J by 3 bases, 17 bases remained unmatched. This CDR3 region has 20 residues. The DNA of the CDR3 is TGTGCCAGCAGCCCCCGGGCAGGGGCCGGACTAGCGGGAGTGACAGATACGCAGTATTTT. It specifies CASSPRAGAGLAGVTDTQYF.

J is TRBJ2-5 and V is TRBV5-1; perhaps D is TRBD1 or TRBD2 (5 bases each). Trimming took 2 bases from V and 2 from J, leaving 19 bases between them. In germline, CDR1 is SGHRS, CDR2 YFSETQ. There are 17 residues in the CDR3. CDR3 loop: CASSFGPVGAIQETQYF. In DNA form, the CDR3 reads TGCGCCAGCAGCTTTGGGCCGGTCGGGGCGATTCAAGAGACCCAGTACTTC.

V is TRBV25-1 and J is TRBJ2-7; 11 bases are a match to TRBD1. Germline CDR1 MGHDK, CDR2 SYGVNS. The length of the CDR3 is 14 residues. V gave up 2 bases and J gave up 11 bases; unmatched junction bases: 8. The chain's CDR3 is CASSEADRGQVKYF. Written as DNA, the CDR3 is TGTGCCAGCAGTGAAGCGGACAGGGGGCAAGTGAAGTACTTC.

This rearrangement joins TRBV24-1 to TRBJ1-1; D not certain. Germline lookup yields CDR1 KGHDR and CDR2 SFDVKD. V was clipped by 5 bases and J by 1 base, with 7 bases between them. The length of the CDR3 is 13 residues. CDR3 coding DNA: TGTGCCACCAGTGTTGGGTCGAACACTGAAGCTTTCTTT. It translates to CATSVGSNTEAFF.